This TCR beta chain was sequenced in a study of T cells after yellow fever vaccination. Study background: Fractions low in cell number were prepared with SMART-Seq v4 Ultra Low Input. Overall study results and limits: The secondary response peaked faster, at day 5 versus 15, but was weaker.

A process of 5'RACE template switching, which added a universal primer site and UMIs, was used to make TCR cDNA. A single record per CDR3 protein comes from TCRdb applying MiXCR to the 5' RACE reads. This table has about 630,000 distinct CDR3 sequences, approximately 13% appearing once. Of note for this clonotype: Its antigen is unknown.

The sample here was PBMCs, taken on the day of the yellow fever booster vaccination. This sequence originates from a young man who received the YFV17D yellow fever vaccine.

The CDR3 nucleotides are TGTGCCAGCAGCCGGGATCAGGCATACAATGAGCAGTTCTTC. Protein: CASSRDQAYNEQFF. The J gene is TRBJ2-1, the V gene TRBV7-3; tentative D call: TRBD2 (5 bases). The CDR3 covers 14 residues. Per germline, CDR1 SGHTA and CDR2 FQGTGA. The V and J ends lost 5 bases and 4 bases respectively, with 12 bases between them.